These T cell receptor beta chains were read from a single sample in a study of CD8 T cells in ankylosing spondylitis. A single record per CDR3 protein comes from TCRdb applying MiXCR to the 5' RACE reads. The table records over 400,000 distinct CDR3 sequences, approximately 26% of them present only once. Specimen: blood, either unsorted or a sorted T cell fraction (not recorded which). The receptor set was obtained from a male donor with ankylosing spondylitis. The CDR3 runs from the conserved cysteine through the conserved F or W. The D gene is left open where the match is weak. Only part of the rows carry a size: once, few, many, or a class if the clone is expanded.

TRBV19,TRBJ2-2,NA,NA,TGTGCCAGTAGTATGGGGCTAGCATACACCGGGGAGCTGTTTTTT,CASSMGLAYTGELFF
TRBV15,TRBJ2-5,few,TRBD1,TGTGCCACCAGCAGGTTCGAAAGGGGGCCGGAGACCCAGTACTTC,CATSRFERGPETQYF
TRBV7-9,TRBJ2-1,NA,TRBD2,TGTGCCAGCCTACTAGCGGGAGGGCGCGGTGAGCAGTTCTTC,CASLLAGGRGEQFF
TRBV7-9,TRBJ1-4,few,NA,TGTGCCAGCAGCCGCGGGGTGATTAATGAAAAACTGTTTTTT,CASSRGVINEKLFF
TRBV5-1,TRBJ2-5,NA,TRBD1,TGCGCCAGCAGCTTCGGACAGGGGGCCCCAGAGACCCAGTACTTC,CASSFGQGAPETQYF
TRBV10-1,TRBJ2-7,NA,TRBD1,TGCGCCAGCAGTGAACAGGGGATCCCCTACGAGCAGTACTTC,CASSEQGIPYEQYF
TRBV7-6,TRBJ1-6,NA,TRBD1,TGTGCCAGCAGCTTACGAACAGGGGTTAATTCACCCCTCCACTTT,CASSLRTGVNSPLHF
TRBV5-1,TRBJ2-1,few,TRBD1,TGCGCCAGCAGCTTGAGAGGCAGGGGGAATGAGCAGTTCTTC,CASSLRGRGNEQFF
TRBV29-1,TRBJ1-2,few,NA,TGCAGCGTTGCCGCCGGGGGCTACACCTTC,CSVAAGGYTF
TRBV3-1,TRBJ2-3,NA,TRBD2,TGTGCCAGCAGCCTTAGCGGGACGGGGTCTGCGCAGTATTTT,CASSLSGTGSAQYF
TRBV5-6,TRBJ2-7,NA,TRBD2,TGTGCCAGCAGCAGGCCGGGACTAGCGTCTCCCTACGAGCAGTACTTC,CASSRPGLASPYEQYF
TRBV10-3,TRBJ2-1,NA,NA,TGTGCCATCAGTGGAGGGTTAGGCAATGAGCAGTTCTTC,CAISGGLGNEQFF
TRBV7-2,TRBJ2-7,many,NA,TGTGCCAGCAGCTCAAACTTCTACGAGCAGTACTTC,CASSSNFYEQYF
TRBV20-1,TRBJ2-3,many,TRBD1,TGCAGTGCTCGCGGACAGGGGGGTACGGATACGCAGTATTTT,CSARGQGGTDTQYF
TRBV29-1,TRBJ1-2,few,NA,TGCAGCGTTGAAGAGGGGGGAGGGGATAACTATGGCTACACCTTC,CSVEEGGGDNYGYTF
TRBV3-1,TRBJ1-2,NA,NA,TGTGCCAGCAGCCATGGGGCCTTCCAAAACTATGGCTACACCTTC,CASSHGAFQNYGYTF
TRBV5-1,TRBJ2-2,NA,NA,TGCGCCAGCAGCTTGGCCACCGGTTACAGGGCCACCGGGGAGCTGTTTTTT,CASSLATGYRATGELFF
TRBV12-3/TRBV12-4,TRBJ2-7,NA,TRBD1,TGTGCCAGCAGTATAGGGACAGGGTTCGAGCAGTACTTC,CASSIGTGFEQYF
TRBV10-3,TRBJ2-6,few,NA,TGTGCCATCATGGGCTCTGGGGCCAACGTCCTGACTTTC,CAIMGSGANVLTF
TRBV5-1,TRBJ1-6,NA,TRBD1,TGCGCCAGCAGCTTGTCACAGGGGAAAAATTCACCCCTCCACTTT,CASSLSQGKNSPLHF
TRBV7-9,TRBJ1-4,NA,NA,TGTGCCAGCAGCTTCGTCCGAGGGGGAAGTGAAAAACTGTTTTTT,CASSFVRGGSEKLFF
TRBV6-5,TRBJ1-2,NA,NA,TGTGCCAGCAGTTCTCTCAGCCCACTGAGAACATATGGCTACACCTTC,CASSSLSPLRTYGYTF
TRBV4-2,TRBJ2-2,NA,NA,TGTGCCAGCAGCCAAGCTATTGGAAAAACCGGGGAGCTGTTTTTT,CASSQAIGKTGELFF
TRBV12-3/TRBV12-4,TRBJ2-1,NA,TRBD2,TGTGCCAGCGAACCCCAGGGCCTAGCGGGAGTCCATGAGCAGTTCTTC,CASEPQGLAGVHEQFF
TRBV11-2,TRBJ1-1,NA,NA,TGTGCCAGCAGCTTAAGGCCAGTTTACATGAACACTGAAGCTTTCTTT,CASSLRPVYMNTEAFF
TRBV14,TRBJ2-1,few,TRBD2,TGTGCCAGCAGCCACCCCGGGAGGGTGATGTTTGATGAGCAGTTCTTC,CASSHPGRVMFDEQFF
TRBV7-9,TRBJ1-1,few,NA,TGTGCCAGCAGCTTGGGAGAGACAGTGAACACTGAAGCTTTCTTT,CASSLGETVNTEAFF
TRBV20-1,TRBJ1-1,NA,NA,TGCAGTGCTAGCGAGCCGCGGAACACTGAAGCTTTCTTT,CSASEPRNTEAFF
TRBV20-1,TRBJ2-4,NA,NA,TGCAGTGCCCCGACAGCAATAGCCAAAAACATTCAGTACTTC,CSAPTAIAKNIQYF
TRBV7-9,TRBJ2-7,few,NA,TGTGCCAGCAGCCCCGGGATGGTAAGCTCCTACGAGCAGTACTTC,CASSPGMVSSYEQYF
TRBV5-5,TRBJ2-5,NA,TRBD1,TGTGCCAGCAGCCCGGGACAGGGGGCGAAAGAGACCCAGTACTTC,CASSPGQGAKETQYF
TRBV5-1,TRBJ1-6,NA,TRBD1,TGCGCCAGCAGCTCCCGTGCCGGTACAGGGGTTTCACCCCTCCACTTT,CASSSRAGTGVSPLHF
TRBV2,TRBJ2-3,many,NA,TGTGCCAGCAGTCCACGCAGAAACACAGATACGCAGTATTTT,CASSPRRNTDTQYF
TRBV7-9,TRBJ2-3,NA,TRBD2,TGTGCCAGCAGCTTAGGGCGGGGGGGCTCGTTT,CASSLGRGGSF
TRBV20-1,TRBJ2-1,few,NA,TGCAGTGCTAGAGCTGAGGGAGCGGGTAATGAGCAGTTCTTC,CSARAEGAGNEQFF
TRBV12-3/TRBV12-4,TRBJ2-3,NA,TRBD2,TGTGCCAGCAGCTTAGCGGGAACGGGAGATACGCAGTATTTT,CASSLAGTGDTQYF
TRBV30,TRBJ2-1,few,NA,TGTGCCTGGACCTCTGGGGGTGAGCAGTTCTTC,CAWTSGGEQFF
TRBV20-1,TRBJ2-4,few,NA,TGCAGTGCTCCTCGGACCAGAGAAGCCAAAAACATTCAGTACTTC,CSAPRTREAKNIQYF
TRBV7-9,TRBJ2-1,NA,TRBD2,TGTGCCAGCAGCCGGACTAGCGGGTTCCACAATGAGCAGTTCTTC,CASSRTSGFHNEQFF
TRBV20-1,TRBJ2-1,NA,TRBD2,TGCAGTGCCGGGACTAGCGGGAGGGAGAATGAGCAGTTCTTC,CSAGTSGRENEQFF
TRBV5-1,TRBJ2-3,many,TRBD2,TGCGCCAGCAGCTTGGTGGCGGGAGGGCCCGGAGATACGCAGTATTTT,CASSLVAGGPGDTQYF
TRBV29-1,TRBJ2-1,NA,TRBD2,TGCAGCGTAGCCACAGGTACGGGAGGGCGGAATGAGCAGTTCTTC,CSVATGTGGRNEQFF
TRBV29-1,TRBJ2-2,few,NA,TGCAGCGTTGCGAATAGCTTGAACACCGGGGAGCTGTTTTTT,CSVANSLNTGELFF
TRBV11-2,TRBJ1-1,NA,NA,TGTGCCAGCAGTCCTCTGCAGTGGGTTGCGGGTGAAGCTTTCTTT,CASSPLQWVAGEAFF
TRBV20-1,TRBJ2-1,NA,TRBD1,TGCAGTGCTAGTCACAGGGGGCTGAATGAGCAGTTCTTC,CSASHRGLNEQFF
TRBV2,TRBJ2-7,few,NA,TGTGCCAGCGACGGATCCTACGAGCAGTACTTC,CASDGSYEQYF
TRBV12-3/TRBV12-4,TRBJ2-3,few,NA,TGTGCCAGCAGTTTTTCGGGAGAGGATACGCAGTATTTT,CASSFSGEDTQYF
TRBV25-1,TRBJ2-7,NA,TRBD1,TGTGCCAGCAGCGACAGGGTACACGAGCAGTACTTC,CASSDRVHEQYF
TRBV5-1,TRBJ2-7,few,TRBD2,TGCGCCAGCAGCCCCTTCGCTAGCGGGAGTTACGAGCAGTACTTC,CASSPFASGSYEQYF
TRBV5-1,TRBJ2-3,few,NA,TGCGCCAGCAGCTCAACAACAGGGACAGATACGCAGTATTTT,CASSSTTGTDTQYF
TRBV12-3/TRBV12-4,TRBJ1-5,few,TRBD1,TGTGCCAGCGTCCGGACAGGGAGGGACAATCAGCCCCAGCATTTT,CASVRTGRDNQPQHF